This TCR beta chain was documented in a study of metastatic and nonmetastatic thyroid tumors (dated by TCRdb to the early 2020s). Regarding the study in general: For patients with malignant and with benign thyroid disease, the researchers compared repertoires between peripheral blood samples and tumor or nodule tissue samples.

The V end loses 6 bases and the J end loses 0 bases, and a stretch of 9 bases separates them. From its cysteine to its phenylalanine, the CDR3 spans 14 amino acids. Left in the record is the CDR3 DNA by itself, 42 bases read in frame from the first base. The germline V gene sets CDR1 to MNHNS and CDR2 to SASEGT. Before undergoing thyroid surgery, none of the patients had been given any kind of treatment. The study retrospectively analysed patient clinical samples collected from about 2012 to 2019 using T-cell receptor beta sequencing. Receptor libraries were prepared by PCR. Sequencing took place on an Illumina HiSeq 4000. High-throughput sequencing was used to profile the TCR beta-chain CDR3 region of each patient. Concerning the study's data processing: The researchers built a classifier to tell apart papillary thyroid cancer patients with distant metastasis, based on CDR3 differences among clinicopathological groups. Repertoire diversity was assessed with the Shannon index, and tumor-blood repertoire similarity with the Morisita-Horn index. TCRdb took the public reads, trimmed them with fastp at Q25, ran MiXCR for clone calling and kept in-frame beta chains. None of the V and J calls come from the authors' own analysis; TCRdb made them. Present in this sample are some 20,000 clones, approximately 15% of which were seen just once. Jointly, the top ten make up 15% to 20% of the sample.

In its sample, this clone was seen many times. It has no known antigen specificity. The input lacks base qualities; no much larger clone sits a single base away. Study-wide findings and limitations: In both blood and tumor samples, TCR beta diversity was reported to be significantly higher in malignant tumors than in benign nodules.

Material for sequencing was blood. The sequence is built from TRBV6-1 and TRBJ1-3, with the D gene not clear enough to name. The clonotype comes from a male donor with papillary thyroid cancer or a benign thyroid nodule (not recorded which). Some clones in this sample may be carry-over from other donors' samples. The CDR3 protein: CASSQVYSGNTIYF. The DNA sequence follows: TGTGCCAGCAGCCAGGTCTACTCTGGAAACACCATATATTTT.